The sequence of this T cell receptor beta chain was determined in a study of tumor and adjacent non-tumor tissue in lung cancer. For the study at large: Samples averaged around 4.2 million productive TCRbeta reads each.

Whole-study results and caveats: In normal lung, the top 100 clones were significantly more dominant than in tumor. TCR diversity was significantly greater in tumor than normal lung tissue.

TCRbeta libraries were built with three rounds of nested PCR, modified from ARM-PCR. A single record per CDR3 protein comes from TCRdb applying MiXCR to the multiplex PCR reads. The table records some 70,000 distinct CDR3 sequences, approximately 71% of them present only once. The template was RNA from unsorted bulk tissue. The normal lung tissue was taken more than 3 cm from the tumor edge. To note about this clonotype: Its antigen is as yet unknown.

The CDR3 is made up of 19 amino acids. The receptor was isolated from a woman aged 50 to 60 with non-small cell lung cancer. The chain combines TRBV21-1 with TRBJ2-4; the listed D gene, TRBD2, was not tested against the DNA. TRBV21-1 is tagged as a pseudogene. The specimen sequenced was distant non-tumor lung tissue. Written as DNA, the CDR3 is TGTGCCAGCAGCAAAGGACATCGGAGGATCGCGTTAGTCAAAAACATTCAGTACTTC. Translation gives CASSKGHRRIALVKNIQYF.